These 17 T cell receptor beta chains came from one sample sequenced in a study of cytomegalovirus exposure and HLA in healthy donors. The study ran its PCR with 60 Vbeta and 13 Jbeta primers. Profiled with immunoSEQ multiplex PCR; TCRdb holds only in-frame clones, not every one. The data hold fewer than 110,000 clones, with more than 70% observed a single time. Sequences were obtained from PBMCs. The source of these receptors is a man aged 18 to 29 in good health and CMV-seronegative.

This chain links TRBV5-5 with TRBJ2-5, with 7 bases matching TRBD1. The CDR3 extends over 16 amino acids. Germline V gene data show CDR1 as SGHKS and CDR2 as YYEKEE (reference sequence). With V trimmed by 2 bases and J by 5 bases, 12 bases remained unmatched. CDR3 DNA sequence: TGTGCCAGCAGCTTTGGGACAGCAAGGACCCTGGAGACCCAGTACTTC. As protein: CASSFGTARTLETQYF. The whole variable domain, remainder taken from reference TRBV5-5 and TRBJ2-5, is DAGVTQSPTHLIKTRGQQVTLRCSPISGHKSVSWYQQVLGQGPQFIFQYYEKEERGRGNFPDRFSARQFPNYSSELNVNALLLGDSALYLCASSFGTARTLETQYFGPGTRLLVL.

With regard to this clone: Relative to the germline gene, one junction end is altered; a read error may explain this. The chain uses TRBV7-9 and TRBJ2-3; TRBD2 aligns across 7 bases. From germline, CDR1 is SEHNR and CDR2 FQNEAQ (reference sequence). CDR3 size: 16 residues. CDR3 sequence reads: CSSTRLGGMSTDTQYF. CDR3 DNA: TGTTCCAGCACCCGACTCGGGGGGATGAGCACAGATACGCAGTATTTT. Looking up the rest from reference TRBV7-9 and TRBJ2-3 gives the full variable domain: DTGVSQNPRHKITKRGQNVTFRCDPISEHNRLYWYRQTLGQGPEFLTYFQNEAQLEKSRLLSDRFSAERPKGSFSTLEIQRTEQGDSAMYLCSSTRLGGMSTDTQYFGPGTRLTVL.

This clone was seen a few times. The V call is TRBV7-2, the J call TRBJ2-3; TRBD2 matches at 7 bases. Germline V CDR1 and CDR2: SGHTA, FQGNSA. The CDR3 is 14 residues long. Unmatched junction bases numbered 5, after V lost 3 bases and J lost 5 bases. CDR3 region: CASSFWGGRDTQYF. DNA for the CDR3: TGTGCCAGCAGCTTTTGGGGGGGGAGAGATACGCAGTATTTT.

A few counts support this clone. The chain recombines TRBV6-1 with TRBJ1-1; the D gene is possibly TRBD1 (5 bases). This CDR3 spans 15 amino acids. The germline V gene encodes CDR1 MNHNS and CDR2 SASEGT. Deletions cut 8 bases from V and 2 bases from J, with 18 bases between. DNA of the CDR3: TGTGCCAGCGGGTCAAAAAGACAGTTCAACACTGAAGCTTTCTTT. Translated: CASGSKRQFNTEAFF.

The chain employs TRBV6-5 and TRBJ1-1; D might be TRBD1 (5 bases). Per the germline V gene, CDR1 is MNHEY and CDR2 is SVGAGI. The V end was cut by 2 bases, the J end by 3 bases, with 7 bases between. There are 13 residues in the CDR3. The CDR3 loop is CASSYGRDTEAFF. In DNA form, the CDR3 reads TGTGCCAGCAGTTACGGCAGGGACACTGAAGCTTTCTTT.

The rearrangement links TRBV28 to TRBJ1-1; TRBD1 aligns across 8 bases. This CDR3 region has 17 residues. Germline V gives CDR1 MDHEN, CDR2 SYDVKM. With 6 bases clipped from V and 6 bases from J, the junction kept 18 bases outside the gene matches. The CDR3 DNA reads as TGTGCCAGCAGCCAAACTGACAGGGGTCGATTTGTCGCTGAAGCTTTCTTT. Its translation: CASSQTDRGRFVAEAFF.

The chain recombines TRBV6-4 with TRBJ2-2; 7 positions agree with TRBD2. Germline V gives CDR1 MRHNA, CDR2 SNTAGT. Trimming removed 8 bases from V and 3 bases from J; junction bases left unmatched: 6. This CDR3 is built from 14 residues. For the CDR3, the DNA is TGTGCCAGCCGCGGGGGAGGGGACACCGGGGAGCTGTTTTTT. Its translation: CASRGGGDTGELFF.

The rearrangement links TRBV5-6 to TRBJ2-3; the match to TRBD2 covers 7 bases. V lost 1 base, J lost 2 bases, and 13 bases stayed unmatched. Germline CDR1 and CDR2: SGHDT and YYEEEE. The CDR3 runs 18 residues. Written as DNA, the CDR3 is TGTGCCAGCAGCTTGACTGTTAGACGAGGGACTAACACAGATACGCAGTATTTT. Translated, it gives CASSLTVRRGTNTDTQYF.

Only a few counts were recorded for this clone. V usage is TRBV2 and J usage is TRBJ2-7, with 8 bases lining up with TRBD1. The CDR3 extends over 15 amino acids. CDR1 and CDR2 (germline): SNHLY, FYNNEI. The V segment lost 1 base and the J segment 2 bases; nucleotides outside the gene matches: 4. The CDR3 spells CASSEERTGTYEQYF. DNA for the CDR3: TGTGCCAGCAGTGAAGAGCGGACAGGGACCTACGAGCAGTACTTC.

Here the CDR3 DNA reads TGTGCCAGCAGCGGACCCGGAGGGGGCGACTACGAGCAGTACTTC. Residues: CASSGPGGGDYEQYF. The gene calls are TRBV7-9 and TRBJ2-7, with D perhaps TRBD1 (7 bases). Trimming removed 5 bases at V and 3 bases at J, with 17 bases between. The CDR3 runs to 15 residues. CDR1 SEHNR and CDR2 FQNEAQ come from the germline V gene (reference sequence).

This sequence joins TRBV19 and TRBJ1-2; TRBD1 matches 8 bases. The CDR3 runs to 16 residues. Germline CDR1 is LNHDA and CDR2 is SQIVND (reference sequence). V shed 6 bases, J shed 4 bases, and the junction held 13 bases outside the gene matches. The chain's CDR3 is CASRPPAGQVPYGYTF. The CDR3 DNA reads as TGTGCCAGTAGACCACCTGCGGGACAGGTTCCCTATGGCTACACCTTC.

The rearrangement uses TRBV29-1 and TRBJ1-2; 7 bases fit TRBD1. This CDR3 has 11 amino acids. J lost 4 bases, V lost 6 bases, and 2 bases had no gene match. Germline V CDR1 and CDR2: SQVTM, ANQGSEA. CDR3 sequence reads: CSVTGPYGYTF. The CDR3 bases are TGCAGCGTGACAGGGCCCTATGGCTACACCTTC. The complete variable domain, with remaining parts taken from reference TRBV29-1 and TRBJ1-2, reads SAVISQKPSRDICQRGTSLTIQCQVDSQVTMMFWYRQQPGQSLTLIATANQGSEATYESGFVIDKFPISRPNLTFSTLTVSNMSPEDSSIYLCSVTGPYGYTFGSGTRLTVV.

The chain joins TRBV4-2 to TRBJ2-1; D perhaps matches TRBD2 (6 bases). V was clipped by 2 bases and J by 7 bases, with 30 bases between them. This CDR3 spans 20 amino acids. Germline V CDR1 and CDR2: LGHNA, YNFKEQ. The CDR3 sequence is CASSQKTIIRATTGGNEQFF. In DNA, the CDR3 is TGTGCCAGCAGCCAAAAAACCATAATTAGGGCGACTACCGGAGGGAATGAGCAGTTCTTC.

The V gene is TRBV29-1, the J gene TRBJ2-3; 9 bases match TRBD2. Trimming cost V 5 bases and J 3 bases; bases outside gene matches: 6. Looked up from germline, CDR1 is SQVTM and CDR2 is ANQGSEA. The CDR3 covers 14 residues. The CDR3 sequence is CSVCGGALTDTQYF. Written as DNA, the CDR3 is TGCAGCGTTTGCGGGGGGGCCCTTACAGATACGCAGTATTTT.

This clone is a singleton in its sample. V is TRBV5-5 and J is TRBJ1-5, with TRBD1 matching over 7 bases. With V trimmed by 4 bases and J by 3 bases, 4 bases remained unmatched. Germline V CDR1 and CDR2: SGHKS, YYEKEE (reference sequence). This CDR3 contains 14 residues. This CDR3 reads CASSLDRVNQPQHF. CDR3 coding DNA: TGTGCCAGCAGCCTAGACAGGGTCAATCAGCCCCAGCATTTT.

J is TRBJ2-1 and V is TRBV10-2, with 8 bases lining up with TRBD1. V was clipped by 9 bases and J by 3 bases; unmatched bases: 16. Per germline, CDR1 WSHSY and CDR2 SAAADI. The CDR3 has 17 amino acids. The CDR3 loop reads CARRDRTGTGNYNEQFF. DNA of the CDR3: TGCGCCAGAAGAGATAGAACCGGGACAGGCAACTACAATGAGCAGTTCTTC.

The V gene is TRBV6-6, the J gene TRBJ1-2; 10 bases align to TRBD1. Germline V lookup: CDR1 MNHNY, CDR2 SVGAGI (reference sequence). V was pared by 7 bases and J by 2 bases, with 10 bases of the junction left unmatched. This CDR3 spans 16 amino acids. CDR3 in DNA: TGTGCCAGCACCGAGATCGGACAGGGGGGGAACTATGGCTACACCTTC. It encodes CASTEIGQGGNYGYTF.